Each of the 27 T cell receptor beta chains below was sequenced from the same sample in a study of T cell responses to AZD1222 COVID-19 vaccine. Profiled with immunoSEQ multiplex PCR; TCRdb holds only in-frame clones, not every one. The profile covers 95,000 to 100,000 clones, with more than 70% appearing a single time and about 1.5% taken by the ten largest. The sequences come from peripheral blood, collected on day 0 of AZD1222 vaccination. The receptors originated from an adult in good health.

The chain combines TRBV30 with TRBJ2-1; the match to TRBD2 covers 11 bases. The CDR3 is 17 residues long. Germline values: CDR1 GTSNPN, CDR2 SVGIG (reference sequence). V gave up 0 bases and J gave up 8 bases; unmatched junction bases: 12. The DNA for the CDR3 is TGTGCCTGGAGTGTAACCCGGACTAGCGGGTCTGTGGATGAGCAGTTCTTC. Translated, it gives CAWSVTRTSGSVDEQFF.

The rearrangement joins TRBV19 to TRBJ2-5, with TRBD2 matching 10 bases. Germline-derived CDR1 and CDR2 are LNHDA and SQIVND (reference sequence). V shed 4 bases, J shed 3 bases, and the junction held 2 bases outside the gene matches. The CDR3 loop spans 14 amino acids. The CDR3 DNA follows: TGTGCCAGTAGTAGCGGACTAGCGGAAGAGACCCAGTACTTC. Protein sequence: CASSSGLAEETQYF.

This clone was counted between two and nine times. This rearrangement joins TRBV2 to TRBJ2-5; 12 positions agree with TRBD1. After removal of 7 bases from V and 4 bases from J, the junction contained 4 bases not matched to a gene. Per germline, CDR1 SNHLY and CDR2 FYNNEI. This CDR3 is built from 14 residues. The CDR3 protein is CASNRDRGRETQYF. The CDR3 DNA sequence: TGTGCCAGCAACCGGGACAGGGGGCGAGAGACCCAGTACTTC.

This clone was found once. The CDR3 loop reads CASTPGGGELFF. Written as DNA, the CDR3 is TGTGCCAGCACCCCGGGGGGAGGGGAGCTGTTTTTT. This chain connects TRBV12-3 or TRBV12-4 to TRBJ2-2, with TRBD2 matching 7 bases. The V and J ends lost 7 bases and 8 bases, in that order; junction bases with no gene match: 4. CDR3 length equals 12 residues.

The V call is TRBV5-4, the J call TRBJ2-7; 12 nucleotides agree with TRBD2. The CDR3 spans 16 residues. V lost 4 bases, J lost 7 bases, and 12 bases stayed unmatched. Germline V gene data show CDR1 as SGHNT and CDR2 as YYREEE (reference sequence). The CDR3 loop is CASSHGWLAGGPEQYF. The CDR3, as DNA: TGTGCCAGCAGCCACGGCTGGCTAGCGGGAGGGCCTGAGCAGTACTTC.

The rearrangement joins TRBV9 to TRBJ1-5; 9 nucleotides line up with TRBD1. The CDR3 spans 14 residues. Germline CDR1 reads SGDLS; CDR2 reads YYNGEE. V was clipped by 4 bases and J by 4 bases; unmatched bases: 3. This chain's CDR3 is CASSPGQGNQPQHF. The DNA for the CDR3 is TGTGCCAGCAGCCCGGGACAGGGAAATCAGCCCCAGCATTTT.

This sequence joins TRBV4-1 and TRBJ1-3; a weak D match, TRBD1 (6 bases). Germline V lookup: CDR1 MGHRA, CDR2 YSYEKL. V was clipped by 1 base and J by 4 bases, with 8 bases between them. The CDR3 is made up of 14 amino acids. The CDR3 reads CASSQGGGGNTIYF. The DNA for the CDR3 is TGCGCCAGCAGCCAAGGAGGGGGAGGAAACACCATATATTTT.

The CDR3 sequence: CAWDQLDSNQPQHF. Written as DNA, the CDR3 is TGTGCCTGGGATCAATTGGATAGCAATCAGCCCCAGCATTTT. V gene TRBV30 combines with J gene TRBJ1-5; D gene ambiguous. This CDR3 comprises 14 residues. V was clipped by 5 bases and J by 0 bases, with 11 bases between them. CDR1 is GTSNPN and CDR2 is SVGIG in the germline V gene (reference sequence). Full variable domain (rest looked up from reference TRBV30 and TRBJ1-5): SQTIHQWPATLVQPVGSPLSLECTVEGTSNPNLYWYRQAAGRGLQLLFYSVGIGQISSEVPQNLSASRPQDRQFILSSKKLLLSDSGFYLCAWDQLDSNQPQHFGDGTRLSIL.

The chain has TRBV7-2 and TRBJ2-1, with 12 bases aligning to TRBD2. There are 15 residues in the CDR3. With 1 base clipped from V and 10 bases from J, the junction kept 5 bases outside the gene matches. The germline gives CDR1 SGHTA, CDR2 FQGNSA. The CDR3 DNA follows: TGTGCCAGCAGCTTAGGACTAGCGGGAGAGAAGGAGCAGTTCTTC. Protein sequence: CASSLGLAGEKEQFF.

The V call is TRBV28, the J call TRBJ2-2; the D call may be TRBD1 or TRBD2 (5 bases each). The length of the CDR3 is 14 residues. Germline V gene data show CDR1 as MDHEN and CDR2 as SYDVKM. The V end was cut by 8 bases, the J end by 6 bases, with 16 bases between. CDR3 coding DNA: TGTGCCAGCCAAGAGGCCCGAGGGGCCGGGGAGCTGTTTTTT. Translated, it gives CASQEARGAGELFF.

The gene calls are TRBV2 and TRBJ1-6; D is unclear. CDR1 SNHLY and CDR2 FYNNEI come from the germline V gene. The V end lost 7 bases, the J end lost 6 bases, and 16 bases lay between the germline ends. This CDR3 has 15 amino acids. The CDR3 region has the DNA TGTGCCAGCAACCAGCGAAAGGGTGGTAATTCACCCCTCCACTTT. The encoded protein is CASNQRKGGNSPLHF.

The chain joins TRBV5-6 to TRBJ2-5; TRBD2 aligns across 8 bases. The ends lost 1 base at V and 5 bases at J; junction bases unmatched: 13. This CDR3 contains 17 residues. The germline V gene has CDR1 SGHDT and CDR2 YYEEEE. The CDR3: CASSLYNGRAFYETQYF. The CDR3 nucleotides read TGTGCCAGCAGCTTGTATAACGGGAGGGCCTTTTATGAGACCCAGTACTTC. Full variable domain (remainder filled in from reference TRBV5-6 and TRBJ2-5): DAGVTQSPTHLIKTRGQQVTLRCSPKSGHDTVSWYQQALGQGPQFIFQYYEEEERQRGNFPDRFSGHQFPNYSSELNVNALLLGDSALYLCASSLYNGRAFYETQYFGPGTRLLVL.

The CDR3 DNA is TGTGCCAGCAGCGCCATGGGACTAGAAGACGAGCAGTACTTC. Translation: CASSAMGLEDEQYF. The chain couples TRBV5-6 to TRBJ2-7, with 8 bases aligning to TRBD2. V was clipped by 4 bases and J by 5 bases; unmatched bases: 8. The CDR3 covers 14 residues. Germline CDR1 is SGHDT and CDR2 is YYEEEE.

V gene TRBV28 combines with J gene TRBJ1-1; the match to TRBD1 covers 7 bases. The length of the CDR3 is 15 residues. Trimming took 5 bases from V and 3 from J; bases not matched to a gene: 9. Germline CDR1 MDHEN, CDR2 SYDVKM. The CDR3: CASSPPTGSYTEAFF. In nucleotides, the CDR3 is TGTGCCAGCAGTCCCCCGACAGGGAGCTACACTGAAGCTTTCTTT.

For the CDR3, the DNA is TGTGCCAGCAGCTCTCCTACTACGGGCATAGCCAAAAACATTCAGTACTTC. Its translation is CASSSPTTGIAKNIQYF. V gene TRBV9 combines with J gene TRBJ2-4; no clear D. Trimming removed 4 bases at V and 0 bases at J, with 17 bases between. The CDR3 consists of 17 residues. The germline V gene has CDR1 SGDLS and CDR2 YYNGEE.

The genes are TRBV27 and TRBJ2-7, with 10 positions matching TRBD2. Trimming took 9 bases from V and 5 from J; bases not matched to a gene: 7. Germline V CDR1 and CDR2: MNHEY, SMNVEV (reference sequence). This CDR3 comprises 13 residues. The chain's CDR3 is CARHSGRNNEQYF. Here the CDR3 DNA reads TGTGCCAGGCATAGCGGGAGGAACAACGAGCAGTACTTC.

This clone has more than one count but fewer than ten. The V and J genes are TRBV28 and TRBJ2-7; tentative D call: TRBD2 (5 bases). CDR3 length: 13 residues. CDR1 is MDHEN, CDR2 SYDVKM, per germline. V lost 10 bases, J lost 2 bases, and 15 bases lay in between. The DNA of the CDR3 is TGTGCCACCAAATCGGGGATGCCCTACGAGCAGTACTTC. The encoded protein is CATKSGMPYEQYF.

CDR3 DNA sequence: TGTGCCAGCATGGTTCGGACAGGGGGCACTGGAAACACCATATATTTT. Encoded protein: CASMVRTGGTGNTIYF. The V call is TRBV28, the J call TRBJ1-3, with 11 nucleotides matching TRBD1. Looked up from germline, CDR1 is MDHEN and CDR2 is SYDVKM. The CDR3 totals 16 residues. Losses at the gene ends were 7 bases for V and 2 bases for J; bases not matched to a gene: 7.

This chain uses TRBV9 with TRBJ2-1, with 7 bases identical to TRBD1. Germline V gene data show CDR1 as SGDLS and CDR2 as YYNGEE. The ends lost 4 bases at V and 3 bases at J; junction bases unmatched: 4. This CDR3 contains 14 residues. The CDR3 spells CASSPRDSYNEQFF. The CDR3 nucleotides read TGTGCCAGCAGCCCCCGGGACAGCTACAATGAGCAGTTCTTC.

This chain links TRBV6-2 or TRBV6-3 with TRBJ1-1; perhaps TRBD1 as D (6 bases). CDR3 length: 14 residues. The V end lost 4 bases, the J end lost 2 bases, and 11 bases lay between the germline ends. Germline assignment: CDR1 MNHEY and CDR2 SVGEGT. The CDR3 spells CASSFLQGNTEAFF. CDR3 in DNA: TGTGCCAGCAGTTTCCTACAGGGAAACACTGAAGCTTTCTTT.

The chain carries TRBV11-2 and TRBJ1-2; D gene uncertain. CDR1 SGHAT and CDR2 FQNNGV come from the germline V gene. The CDR3 spans 13 residues. V was clipped by 5 bases and J by 4 bases, with 11 bases between them. The CDR3 DNA sequence: TGTGCCAGCAGCCCGGGAAGCGCCTATGGCTACACCTTC. Translated, it gives CASSPGSAYGYTF.

The gene calls are TRBV10-3 and TRBJ1-1; 7 bases line up with TRBD1. The CDR3 length is 14 residues. The V segment lost 2 bases and the J segment 7 bases; nucleotides outside the gene matches: 7. Germline values: CDR1 ENHRY, CDR2 SYGVKD. CDR3 protein: CAISEKTGPHEAFF. Written as DNA, the CDR3 is TGTGCCATCAGTGAGAAGACAGGGCCCCATGAAGCTTTCTTT.

The chain links TRBV5-5 to TRBJ1-1; tentative D call: TRBD1 (5 bases). Germline V gives CDR1 SGHKS, CDR2 YYEKEE (reference sequence). This CDR3 contains 14 residues. The V and J ends lost 0 bases and 4 bases respectively, with 10 bases between them. The CDR3 sequence: CASSLAGGSTEAFF. In nucleotides, the CDR3 is TGTGCCAGCAGCTTGGCCGGGGGGAGCACTGAAGCTTTCTTT. The whole variable domain, filled in from reference TRBV5-5 and TRBJ1-1, reads DAGVTQSPTHLIKTRGQQVTLRCSPISGHKSVSWYQQVLGQGPQFIFQYYEKEERGRGNFPDRFSARQFPNYSSELNVNALLLGDSALYLCASSLAGGSTEAFFGQGTRLTVV.

The V and J genes are TRBV27 and TRBJ2-7; the match to TRBD2 covers 9 bases. The length of the CDR3 is 15 residues. With 1 base clipped from V and 5 bases from J, the junction kept 6 bases outside the gene matches. Germline V gene sequence: CDR1 MNHEY, CDR2 SMNVEV (reference sequence). The CDR3 nucleotides are TGTGCCAGCAGTTTATTTAGCGGGAGAGACGACGAGCAGTACTTC. It codes for CASSLFSGRDDEQYF.

The V gene is TRBV5-1, the J gene TRBJ2-3; TRBD2 might be the D (5 bases). The CDR3 consists of 16 residues. Trimming took 1 base from V and 5 from J, leaving 17 bases between them. Germline CDR1 and CDR2: SGHRS and YFSETQ. The CDR3 region has the DNA TGCGCCAGCAGCTTGCGCGGCCAAAAGGGAGAAGATACGCAGTATTTT. Protein product: CASSLRGQKGEDTQYF.

This rearrangement joins TRBV4-3 to TRBJ1-6; D remains ambiguous. Trimming removed 1 base from V and 9 bases from J, with 13 bases in between. Germline V gene lookup returns CDR1 LGHNA and CDR2 YSLEER. This CDR3 has 15 amino acids. For the CDR3, the DNA is TGCGCCAGCAGCCAAGCCGCGGCCAAAAGTTCACCCCTCCACTTT. It codes for CASSQAAAKSSPLHF.

The chain employs TRBV6-5 and TRBJ1-5; D uncertain. Germline V gene lookup returns CDR1 MNHEY and CDR2 SVGAGI. The germline V and J ends were trimmed by 7 bases and 5 bases, with 12 bases remaining between them. This CDR3 has 13 amino acids. The DNA for the CDR3 is TGTGCCAGCACCCTTAATAAGGATCAGCCCCAGCATTTT. Amino acids: CASTLNKDQPQHF.